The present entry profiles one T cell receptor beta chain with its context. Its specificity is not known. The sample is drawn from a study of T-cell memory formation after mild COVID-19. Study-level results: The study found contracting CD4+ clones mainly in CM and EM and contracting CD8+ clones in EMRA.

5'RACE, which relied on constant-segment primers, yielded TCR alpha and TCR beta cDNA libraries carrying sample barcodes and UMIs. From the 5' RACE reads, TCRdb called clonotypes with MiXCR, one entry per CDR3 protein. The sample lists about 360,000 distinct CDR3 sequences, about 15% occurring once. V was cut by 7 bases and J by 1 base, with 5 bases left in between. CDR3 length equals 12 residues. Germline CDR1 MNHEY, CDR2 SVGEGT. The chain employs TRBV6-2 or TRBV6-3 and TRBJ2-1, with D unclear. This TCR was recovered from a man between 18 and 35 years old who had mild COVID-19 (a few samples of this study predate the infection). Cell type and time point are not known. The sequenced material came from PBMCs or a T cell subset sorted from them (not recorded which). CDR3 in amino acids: CASKESYNEQFF. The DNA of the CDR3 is TGTGCCAGCAAGGAATCCTACAATGAGCAGTTCTTC.